The 21 T cell receptor beta chains presented below share a single source sample, sequenced in a study of blood T cell repertoires in COVID-19 (dated by TCRdb to the early 2020s). The library was generated by the immunoSEQ multiplex PCR assay. TCRdb provides this immuneACCESS table in a form limited to in-frame rearrangements. Some clones are lacking; in checked studies, under half of them reflect an unresolved V gene, and why the rest are absent is not known. The sample records a few hundred thousand clones, around 90% of which are singletons. Clones ranked in the top ten supply 1.2% of the sample. Input material: PBMCs or T cells enriched from blood (not recorded which). These receptor sequences come from a human donor in a cohort exposed to, infected with or recovered from COVID-19 (not recorded which). The donor label of this sample is uncertain.

This rearrangement joins TRBV2 to TRBJ1-3, with no clear D. The germline V gene encodes CDR1 SNHLY and CDR2 FYNNEI. Trimming pared 3 bases from V and 0 bases from J, leaving 12 bases between. This CDR3 is built from 16 residues. The CDR3 here is CASSDYSSNSGNTIYF. The DNA for the CDR3 is TGTGCCAGCAGTGACTACAGCTCTAACTCTGGAAACACCATATATTTT.

The chain recombines TRBV5-4 with TRBJ2-5; the match to TRBD2 covers 7 bases. The CDR3 totals 15 residues. Germline assignment: CDR1 SGHNT and CDR2 YYREEE (reference sequence). The ends lost 2 bases at V and 2 bases at J; junction bases unmatched: 6. The CDR3 sequence is CASSLGLAAQETQYF. The CDR3 DNA reads TGTGCCAGCAGCTTAGGCCTAGCGGCGCAAGAGACCCAGTACTTC. Full variable domain (remainder filled in from reference TRBV5-4 and TRBJ2-5): ETGVTQSPTHLIKTRGQQVTLRCSSQSGHNTVSWYQQALGQGPQFIFQYYREEENGRGNFPPRFSGLQFPNYSSELNVNALELDDSALYLCASSLGLAAQETQYFGPGTRLLVL.

As DNA, the CDR3 is TGTGCCAGCAGCCCTACAGGGGGCTGGAATGGCTACACCTTC. This codes for CASSPTGGWNGYTF. V usage is TRBV12-1 and J usage is TRBJ1-2; the table's D gene call, TRBD1, was not cross checked with the DNA. TRBV12-1 is reported as a pseudogene. CDR3 length: 14 residues.

This chain connects TRBV11-2 to TRBJ2-7; TRBD2 agrees at 7 bases. The V gene's germline CDR1 is SGHAT and CDR2 FQNNGV. The CDR3 consists of 14 residues. The V and J ends lost 4 bases and 4 bases, in that order; junction bases with no gene match: 7. The CDR3 DNA reads TGTGCCAGCAGCTGGGGGGGTCTGGGATACGAGCAGTACTTC. Residues: CASSWGGLGYEQYF.

This clone was recorded once. The V call is TRBV7-9, the J call TRBJ1-2; TRBD1 might be the D (5 bases). V lost 3 bases and J lost 6, with 14 bases in between. Germline V lookup: CDR1 SEHNR, CDR2 FQNEAQ (reference sequence). This CDR3 is 14 amino acids long. The CDR3 loop reads CASSFSRGVNGYTF. The CDR3 region has the DNA TGTGCCAGCAGCTTTTCCCGGGGGGTGAATGGCTACACCTTC.

A note on this clone: Compared with germline, one end of the junction differs, possibly owing to a read error. This chain joins TRBV12-5 and TRBJ1-2; D unclear. The CDR3 totals 12 residues. The V gene's germline CDR1 is LGHNT and CDR2 FRNRAP. The chain's CDR3 is CTSGLISSGYTF. CDR3 nucleotides: TGTACTAGTGGTTTGATTTCGTCGGGCTACACCTTC.

CDR3 coding DNA: TGTGCCATCAGTGAGTCTGCGGGGGGATACAATGAGCAGTTCTTC. Protein product: CAISESAGGYNEQFF. The chain has TRBV10-3 and TRBJ2-1; 8 nucleotides agree with TRBD2. Trimming cost V 0 bases and J 4 bases; bases outside gene matches: 2. The length of the CDR3 is 15 residues. Germline values: CDR1 ENHRY, CDR2 SYGVKD.

This clone was detected a few times. The chain is built from TRBV2 and TRBJ1-3; TRBD1 matches 8 bases. From germline, CDR1 is SNHLY and CDR2 FYNNEI. The CDR3 sequence is 18 residues long. J was trimmed by 1 base and V by 6 bases; bases with no gene match: 14. CDR3 sequence: CASRVDPRDRSSGNTIYF. The CDR3 DNA reads as TGTGCCAGCAGGGTAGATCCCCGGGACAGGTCTTCTGGAAACACCATATATTTT.

The V gene is TRBV6-2 or TRBV6-3, the J gene TRBJ2-3, with 13 nucleotides matching TRBD2. V dropped 4 bases and J dropped 5; count of bases not matched to a gene: 6. The CDR3 covers 16 residues. From germline, CDR1 is MNHEY and CDR2 SVGEGT. CDR3: CASSSIWTSGGDTQYF. CDR3 nucleotide sequence: TGTGCCAGCAGTTCTATCTGGACTAGCGGGGGAGATACGCAGTATTTT.

The chain recombines TRBV6-4 with TRBJ2-1; TRBD2 matches 7 bases. The V gene's germline CDR1 is MRHNA and CDR2 SNTAGT. With V trimmed by 0 bases and J by 2 bases, 1 base remained unmatched. The length of the CDR3 is 15 residues. The CDR3, as DNA: TGTGCCAGCAGTGACTCAGGGACTACCTACAATGAGCAGTTCTTC. This sequence encodes CASSDSGTTYNEQFF.

V and J are TRBV5-4 and TRBJ2-2; 15 bases are a match to TRBD2. CDR3 size: 20 residues. Germline CDR1 reads SGHNT; CDR2 reads YYREEE (reference sequence). J lost 6 bases, V lost 4 bases, and 16 bases had no gene match. For the CDR3, the DNA is TGTGCCAGCAGCGCCGGACTAGCGGGGGGGTTTTTGATTGAGGCCGGGGAGCTGTTTTTT. Translated: CASSAGLAGGFLIEAGELFF.

This chain joins TRBV13 and TRBJ1-1, with D unclear. The germline V gene has CDR1 PRHDT and CDR2 FYEKMQ (reference sequence). V was shortened by 0 bases and J by 0 bases, with 8 bases between the two germline ends. This CDR3 has 15 residues. The CDR3 protein is CASSLGRSMNTEAFF. DNA for the CDR3: TGTGCCAGCAGCTTAGGACGGAGCATGAACACTGAAGCTTTCTTT.

This chain links TRBV3-1 (or the pseudogene TRBV3-2) with TRBJ1-5; TRBD1 might be the D (5 bases). The CDR3 is 16 amino acids. Germline V gene sequence: CDR1 LGHDT, CDR2 YNNKEL (reference sequence). Deletions cut 0 bases from V and 3 bases from J, with 12 bases between. The chain's CDR3 is CASSQEEPGNNQPQHF. The CDR3 region has the DNA TGTGCCAGCAGCCAAGAGGAACCAGGGAACAATCAGCCCCAGCATTTT.

The rearrangement joins TRBV24-1 to TRBJ1-3; a possible D gene is TRBD1 (5 bases). Trimming shortened V by 8 bases and J by 0 bases, and 13 bases separated the two germline ends. Germline V lookup: CDR1 KGHDR, CDR2 SFDVKD. The CDR3 is made up of 15 amino acids. CDR3 sequence (DNA): TGTGCCACCATGGGGCCAGGTAGCTCTGGAAACACCATATATTTT. Encoded protein: CATMGPGSSGNTIYF.

This clone was seen only a few times. V is TRBV5-4 and J is TRBJ2-7, with D uncertain. The CDR3 is 14 residues long. CDR1 SGHNT and CDR2 YYREEE come from the germline V gene (reference sequence). The germline V and J ends were trimmed by 0 bases and 6 bases, with 13 bases remaining between them. As DNA, the CDR3 is TGTGCCAGCAGCTTGGAGGCTAGTCAGACCGAGCAGTACTTC. Translating it yields CASSLEASQTEQYF. Variable domain in full (rest from reference TRBV5-4 and TRBJ2-7): ETGVTQSPTHLIKTRGQQVTLRCSSQSGHNTVSWYQQALGQGPQFIFQYYREEENGRGNFPPRFSGLQFPNYSSELNVNALELDDSALYLCASSLEASQTEQYFGPGTRLTVT.

This chain links TRBV7-9 with TRBJ1-2; 7 bases match TRBD1. Per the germline V gene, CDR1 is SEHNR and CDR2 is FQNEAQ (reference sequence). The junction had 17 bases not matched to a gene; V was cut back by 8 bases and J by 8 bases. This CDR3 has 15 amino acids. In DNA form, the CDR3 reads TGTGCCAGCGGCGCCAGGCGCCAGGGGGAGCGAGGCTACACCTTC. Translation: CASGARRQGERGYTF.

This CDR3 reads CASSIDSTGWNTEAFF. In DNA, the CDR3 is TGTGCCAGTAGTATAGATAGCACAGGGTGGAACACTGAAGCTTTCTTT. The rearrangement links TRBV19 to TRBJ1-1; the D gene is possibly TRBD1 (6 bases). From germline, CDR1 is LNHDA and CDR2 SQIVND (reference sequence). V lost 0 bases and J 1 base, leaving 12 bases between the germline ends. The CDR3 consists of 16 residues.

The V gene is TRBV12-2, the J gene TRBJ2-5; the tabulated D call, TRBD2, remains unverified against the DNA. TRBV12-2 is recorded as a pseudogene. The CDR3 is 16 residues long. The DNA of the CDR3 is TGTGCAAGTCGCTTAGAAAGCGACGGTTATCAAGAGACCCAGTACTTC. Translated, it gives CASRLESDGYQETQYF.

The J gene is TRBJ1-2, the V gene TRBV30; D call uncertain. The V end was cut by 1 base, the J end by 3 bases, with 9 bases between. The CDR3 totals 13 residues. CDR1 and CDR2 from the germline V gene are GTSNPN and SVGIG (reference sequence). The CDR3 sequence is CAWSGGLDYGYTF. Written as DNA, the CDR3 is TGTGCCTGGAGTGGAGGTTTGGACTATGGCTACACCTTC.

V and J are TRBV25-1 and TRBJ1-5; D unresolved. V was pared by 5 bases and J by 4 bases, with 15 bases between. Looked up from germline, CDR1 is MGHDK and CDR2 is SYGVNS. This CDR3 has 15 residues. CDR3 region: CASSPQCCPNQPQHF. The CDR3 DNA follows: TGTGCCAGCAGTCCCCAGTGTTGCCCGAATCAGCCCCAGCATTTT.

The V and J genes are TRBV6-2 or TRBV6-3 and TRBJ1-1, with D perhaps matching TRBD1 (6 bases). Germline CDR1 MNHEY, CDR2 SVGEGT. Trimming removed 4 bases from V and 4 bases from J, with 16 bases in between. The CDR3 sequence is 15 residues long. Here the CDR3 DNA reads TGTGCCAGCAGTTCCCGGTCCCGAGGGGGCACTGAAGCTTTCTTT. Encoded protein: CASSSRSRGGTEAFF.